These 25 T cell receptor beta chains came from one sample sequenced in a study of PD-L1 blockade in urothelial cancer. Assay: immunoSEQ multiplex PCR; the TCRdb copy retains only in-frame clones and omits some. The table shows 30,000 to 35,000 clones, with about 79% occurring only once. The sequences come from PBMCs, collected around atezolizumab (anti-PD-L1) treatment. These receptors were taken from a man in his 60s with urothelial cancer.

The chain has TRBV18 and TRBJ1-3; 8 bases fit TRBD1. Losses at the gene ends were 3 bases for V and 0 bases for J; bases not matched to a gene: 7. CDR1 is KGHSH and CDR2 is LQKENI in the germline V gene. CDR3 size: 17 residues. Written as DNA, the CDR3 is TGTGCCAGCTCACCCGGCACAGGGGGGCCCTCTGGAAACACCATATATTTT. It yields the protein CASSPGTGGPSGNTIYF.

The rearrangement uses TRBV9 and TRBJ2-3; 9 positions match TRBD1. The CDR3 is 16 residues long. V lost 1 base to trimming and J lost 2 bases; unmatched junction nucleotides: 5. Germline lookup yields CDR1 SGDLS and CDR2 YYNGEE. The CDR3 spells CASSVTTGGNTDTQYF. The CDR3 DNA sequence: TGTGCCAGCAGCGTAACGACAGGGGGTAACACAGATACGCAGTATTTT.

The chain uses TRBV5-1 and TRBJ1-6, with TRBD1 matching over 10 bases. In germline, CDR1 is SGHRS, CDR2 YFSETQ. Trimming took 6 bases from V and 7 from J; bases not matched to a gene: 7. The CDR3 spans 15 residues. The DNA for the CDR3 is TGCGCCAGCACCCCGACAGGGGGCAACAATTCACCCCTCCACTTT. Translation: CASTPTGGNNSPLHF.

This clone was detected only once. This chain links TRBV18 with TRBJ1-1, with D perhaps matching TRBD1 (5 bases). This CDR3 has 13 residues. CDR1 and CDR2 (germline): KGHSH, LQKENI. V gave up 2 bases and J gave up 5 bases, with 9 bases separating them. The CDR3 here is CASSPKAGTEAFF. In DNA, the CDR3 is TGTGCCAGCTCACCAAAGGCAGGGACTGAAGCTTTCTTT.

The V call is TRBV6-6, the J call TRBJ1-6; D uncertain. CDR1 is MNHNY, CDR2 SVGAGI, per germline (reference sequence). This CDR3 contains 14 residues. Trimming shortened V by 5 bases and J by 6 bases, and 11 bases separated the two germline ends. The CDR3 spells CASSNSYSNSPLHF. For the CDR3, the DNA is TGTGCCAGCAGTAACAGTTATAGTAATTCACCCCTCCACTTT.

J is TRBJ2-1 and V is TRBV14, with 11 bases matching TRBD2. The trim removed 4 bases at V and 4 bases at J, leaving 6 bases unmatched. The CDR3 is made up of 16 amino acids. From germline, CDR1 is SGHDN and CDR2 FVKESK. CDR3: CASSPRLAGLYNEQFF. Written as DNA, the CDR3 is TGTGCCAGCAGCCCCAGACTAGCGGGGCTTTACAATGAGCAGTTCTTC.

The V and J genes are TRBV4-2 and TRBJ1-2, with 7 bases that match TRBD1. J lost 4 bases, V lost 3 bases, and 5 bases had no gene match. This CDR3 is 14 amino acids long. Germline V gene data show CDR1 as LGHNA and CDR2 as YNFKEQ. CDR3 in amino acids: CASSHEGQLYGYTF. The CDR3 region has the DNA TGTGCCAGCAGCCATGAGGGACAGCTCTATGGCTACACCTTC.

The gene calls are TRBV5-1 and TRBJ1-3; D gene uncertain. Germline CDR1 SGHRS, CDR2 YFSETQ. The V and J ends lost 0 bases and 0 bases respectively, with 7 bases between them. The CDR3 runs to 15 residues. The CDR3 DNA follows: TGCGCCAGCAGCTTGGAACAGAGCTCTGGAAACACCATATATTTT. Its protein is CASSLEQSSGNTIYF.

The rearrangement joins TRBV27 to TRBJ1-4; D not resolved. Trimming left V 3 bases short and J 2 bases short, with 7 bases between. CDR1 is MNHEY and CDR2 is SMNVEV in the germline V gene (reference sequence). This CDR3 has 14 residues. The CDR3 bases are TGTGCCAGCAGTTTTCTAGGTACTAATGAAAAACTGTTTTTT. This translates into CASSFLGTNEKLFF.

This chain connects TRBV18 to TRBJ1-4; 10 bases match TRBD1. Germline lookup yields CDR1 KGHSH and CDR2 LQKENI. V trimming: 1 base; J trimming: 6 bases; junction bases outside the gene matches: 5. The CDR3 has 16 amino acids. The CDR3 here is CASSPLSGTGDEKLFF. Written as DNA, the CDR3 is TGTGCCAGCTCACCACTCTCCGGGACAGGGGATGAAAAACTGTTTTTT.

The genes are TRBV7-2 and TRBJ1-2; D is ambiguous. V lost 6 bases to trimming and J lost 2 bases, with 13 bases between them. Germline V gene sequence: CDR1 SGHTA, CDR2 FQGNSA. The CDR3 length is 14 residues. The CDR3 region has the DNA TGTGCCAGCAGTCCTCAGGATCCCAACTATGGCTACACCTTC. It encodes CASSPQDPNYGYTF.

The table lists this clone with a count of one. The chain is built from TRBV2 and TRBJ1-6; TRBD1 aligns across 7 bases. From germline, CDR1 is SNHLY and CDR2 FYNNEI. The CDR3 loop spans 15 amino acids. The trim removed 4 bases at V and 2 bases at J, leaving 2 bases unmatched. CDR3 nucleotide sequence: TGTGCCAGCAGTGTGGGACAGCCCTATAATTCACCCCTCCACTTT. Amino acid sequence: CASSVGQPYNSPLHF.

The gene calls are TRBV6-5 and TRBJ2-7; D might be TRBD1 (6 bases). The V end was cut by 6 bases, the J end by 4 bases, with 13 bases between. The CDR3 runs 13 residues. Looked up from germline, CDR1 is MNHEY and CDR2 is SVGAGI. CDR3 in amino acids: CASSQNRDYEQYF. The CDR3 nucleotides read TGTGCCAGCAGCCAGAACAGGGATTACGAGCAGTACTTC.

This clone occurred a few times. The chain combines TRBV9 with TRBJ1-5; D is perhaps TRBD1 (5 bases). Trimming stripped 4 bases from V and 9 bases from J, with 17 bases between. Germline V gene data show CDR1 as SGDLS and CDR2 as YYNGEE. The CDR3 extends over 14 amino acids. The CDR3 loop is CASSSTDSGWPQHF. DNA of the CDR3: TGTGCCAGCAGCTCCACCGACAGTGGCTGGCCCCAGCATTTT.

The genes are TRBV19 and TRBJ1-2; 7 bases are a match to TRBD1. The CDR3 is made up of 13 amino acids. V lost 6 bases to trimming and J lost 2 bases; unmatched junction nucleotides: 3. Germline CDR1 and CDR2: LNHDA and SQIVND (reference sequence). The CDR3 region has the DNA TGTGCCAGTAGAGTACAGGGGAACTATGGCTACACCTTC. Amino acid sequence: CASRVQGNYGYTF.

The chain joins TRBV5-4 to TRBJ2-5; 10 bases align to TRBD2. The trim removed 4 bases at V and 5 bases at J, leaving 14 bases unmatched. The V gene's germline CDR1 is SGHNT and CDR2 YYREEE (reference sequence). This CDR3 is built from 17 residues. The CDR3 region has the DNA TGTGCCAGCAGCCTTCCGGGGCTAGCGGGAGTAGGCGAGACCCAGTACTTC. Translating it yields CASSLPGLAGVGETQYF.

This clone was observed a single time. This chain links TRBV7-8 with TRBJ1-2; 9 nucleotides line up with TRBD1. Germline V CDR1 and CDR2: SGHVS, FQNEAQ. Germline trimming cut 4 bases from V and 8 bases from J; bases unmatched to any gene: 20. The CDR3 runs to 18 residues. In DNA form, the CDR3 reads TGTGCCAGCAGCTCCCGACCTAGGGACAGGGAGGGATCGCGGGGCTACACCTTC. Encoded protein: CASSSRPRDREGSRGYTF.

The genes are TRBV14 and TRBJ1-1; no firm D call. V shed 4 bases and J shed 2 bases, with 11 bases lying between them. Germline values: CDR1 SGHDN, CDR2 FVKESK. This CDR3 comprises 14 residues. The CDR3 DNA sequence: TGTGCCAGCAGCCCCTTTGAGGGCAACACTGAAGCTTTCTTT. Its protein is CASSPFEGNTEAFF.

The V and J genes are TRBV27 and TRBJ1-1; D gene uncertain. Germline lookup yields CDR1 MNHEY and CDR2 SMNVEV (reference sequence). With 3 bases removed from V and 4 bases from J, the gap between germline ends came to 12 bases. The CDR3 totals 14 residues. The CDR3 nucleotides read TGTGCCAGCAGTTTGTTCGCGGGCGTCACTGAAGCTTTCTTT. It encodes CASSLFAGVTEAFF.

The chain couples TRBV6-6 to TRBJ2-1; tentative D call: TRBD2 (7 bases). The V end was cut by 6 bases, the J end by 8 bases, with 20 bases between. This CDR3 region has 15 residues. CDR1 is MNHNY and CDR2 is SVGAGI in the germline V gene (reference sequence). In nucleotides, the CDR3 is TGTGCCAGCAGCAAAGAACGGGGGGCTGAGGATGAGCAGTTCTTC. This codes for CASSKERGAEDEQFF.

J is TRBJ1-4 and V is TRBV5-4; D unclear. This CDR3 has 15 residues. Germline lookup yields CDR1 SGHNT and CDR2 YYREEE (reference sequence). The V and J ends lost 4 bases and 1 base respectively, with 11 bases between them. This chain's CDR3 is CASSLAGGTNEKLFF. The CDR3 DNA follows: TGTGCCAGCAGCCTAGCAGGAGGAACTAATGAAAAACTGTTTTTT. The whole variable domain, remainder taken from reference TRBV5-4 and TRBJ1-4, is ETGVTQSPTHLIKTRGQQVTLRCSSQSGHNTVSWYQQALGQGPQFIFQYYREEENGRGNFPPRFSGLQFPNYSSELNVNALELDDSALYLCASSLAGGTNEKLFFGSGTQLSVL.

The rearrangement uses TRBV4-2 and TRBJ2-7; D unclear. Germline V gene data show CDR1 as LGHNA and CDR2 as YNFKEQ. CDR3 size: 13 residues. V lost 5 bases and J lost 5, with 13 bases in between. The CDR3 bases are TGTGCCAGCAGCTTGGTCACTTTTGACGAGCAGTACTTC. It yields the protein CASSLVTFDEQYF.

The gene calls are TRBV28 and TRBJ2-1; D remains ambiguous. The V end lost 6 bases, the J end lost 8 bases, and 11 bases lay between the germline ends. CDR3 length: 12 amino acids. CDR1 and CDR2 from the germline V gene are MDHEN and SYDVKM. The CDR3 loop reads CASRSRWDEQFF. In nucleotides, the CDR3 is TGTGCCAGCAGGTCCAGGTGGGATGAGCAGTTCTTC.

J is TRBJ1-1 and V is TRBV5-5, with 8 positions matching TRBD1. CDR3 size: 15 residues. The V gene's germline CDR1 is SGHKS and CDR2 YYEKEE (reference sequence). V shed 6 bases and J 5 bases; nucleotides not matched to a gene: 12. The DNA for the CDR3 is TGTGCCAGCACCTCACCCCAGGGGGCGAGGACTGAAGCTTTCTTT. Amino acid sequence: CASTSPQGARTEAFF.

The chain links TRBV2 to TRBJ2-5; D is undetermined. CDR1 and CDR2 (germline): SNHLY, FYNNEI. V lost 7 bases and J 4 bases, leaving 10 bases between the germline ends. This CDR3 is built from 12 residues. DNA of the CDR3: TGTGCCAGCAATAGTTACAGAGAGACCCAGTACTTC. As protein: CASNSYRETQYF.